A single sample gave rise to the 27 T cell receptor beta chains below, sequenced in a study of blood T cell repertoires in COVID-19. Here immunoSEQ multiplex PCR was the method, and the copy in TCRdb shows in-frame clones only, minus some. In the table there are 120,000 to 150,000 clones, 85% to 90% of which are singletons. Sequences were obtained from peripheral blood. These receptors were taken from a woman aged 45-65 years with active or convalescent COVID-19.

V is TRBV7-9 and J is TRBJ1-1, with TRBD1 identical over 10 bases. The V gene end was trimmed by 3 bases and the J gene end by 8 bases; junction bases not matched to a gene: 9. Germline lookup yields CDR1 SEHNR and CDR2 FQNEAQ (reference sequence). The CDR3 contains 15 residues. CDR3: CASSFSGTGVPEAFF. CDR3 DNA: TGTGCCAGCAGCTTTTCCGGGACAGGGGTCCCCGAAGCTTTCTTT.

V and J are TRBV5-1 and TRBJ2-5, with TRBD2 identical over 9 bases. Germline CDR1 is SGHRS and CDR2 is YFSETQ. The CDR3 runs 14 residues. V lost 5 bases and J lost 5; bases outside the gene matches: 7. CDR3: CASRQREVRETQYF. CDR3 DNA sequence: TGCGCCAGCAGGCAGCGGGAGGTGAGGGAGACCCAGTACTTC.

The chain uses TRBV7-2 and TRBJ2-3, with a possible D match to TRBD2 (6 bases). The germline CDR1 and CDR2 sequences are SGHTA and FQGNSA. V was pared by 4 bases and J by 6 bases, with 17 bases between. The CDR3 has 15 amino acids. CDR3 sequence reads: CASSSKRARVDTQYF. CDR3 bases: TGTGCCAGCAGCTCCAAGCGGGCCAGGGTGGATACGCAGTATTTT.

In this sample, this clone turned up once. The chain joins TRBV19 to TRBJ2-1; 8 bases line up with TRBD2. The CDR3 loop spans 14 amino acids. Per the germline V gene, CDR1 is LNHDA and CDR2 is SQIVND (reference sequence). V shed 3 bases, J shed 6 bases, and the junction held 4 bases outside the gene matches. The CDR3 loop is CASSMGTRSNEQFF. CDR3 nucleotides: TGTGCCAGTAGTATGGGGACTAGAAGCAATGAGCAGTTCTTC.

The CDR3 DNA sequence: TGTGCCAGCTCACCGGGGACTAGCGGGAGGGCCCGAGAGCAGTTCTTC. This sequence encodes CASSPGTSGRAREQFF. The chain recombines TRBV18 with TRBJ2-1, with 16 bases fitting TRBD2. Trimming at V came to 3 bases and at J to 10 bases, leaving 6 bases not matched to a gene. The CDR3 has 16 amino acids. Germline V gene sequence: CDR1 KGHSH, CDR2 LQKENI.

The chain recombines TRBV2 with TRBJ2-2; D possibly corresponds to TRBD1 (5 bases). The germline V and J ends were trimmed by 7 bases and 3 bases, with 9 bases remaining between them. The CDR3 covers 13 residues. Germline V lookup: CDR1 SNHLY, CDR2 FYNNEI. Written as DNA, the CDR3 is TGTGCCAGCACCGAACAGGACACCGGGGAGCTGTTTTTT. This gives the protein CASTEQDTGELFF.

The V gene is TRBV7-8, the J gene TRBJ1-3; 9 nucleotides agree with TRBD1. V lost 3 bases and J lost 6; bases outside the gene matches: 3. The germline CDR1 and CDR2 sequences are SGHVS and FQNEAQ. The CDR3 runs 14 residues. Written as DNA, the CDR3 is TGTGCCAGCAGCTTGGGACAGGGAATAAACACCATATATTTT. Its protein product is CASSLGQGINTIYF.

The CDR3 sequence is CASSFVQGYEQFF. The CDR3 nucleotides read TGTGCCAGCAGTTTCGTTCAGGGGTATGAGCAGTTCTTC. The chain has TRBV6-2 or TRBV6-3 and TRBJ2-1, with D tentatively TRBD1 (6 bases). With 4 bases removed from V and 8 bases from J, the gap between germline ends came to 12 bases. Germline-derived CDR1 and CDR2 are MNHEY and SVGEGT. The CDR3 runs to 13 residues.

V usage is TRBV28 and J usage is TRBJ1-5; no clear D. CDR3 length: 12 amino acids. CDR1 MDHEN and CDR2 SYDVKM come from the germline V gene. Trimming shortened V by 5 bases and J by 3 bases, and 5 bases separated the two germline ends. CDR3 in amino acids: CASSPLNQPQHF. The CDR3 region has the DNA TGTGCCAGCAGTCCACTCAATCAGCCCCAGCATTTT.

V is TRBV28 and J is TRBJ2-1; 7 nucleotides align to TRBD1. Losses at the gene ends were 6 bases for V and 3 bases for J; bases not matched to a gene: 5. CDR1 and CDR2 from the germline V gene are MDHEN and SYDVKM. This CDR3 is 14 amino acids long. CDR3 nucleotides: TGTGCCAGCAGGGTCAGGGGGTACTACAATGAGCAGTTCTTC. This gives the protein CASRVRGYYNEQFF.

This rearrangement joins TRBV3-1 (or the pseudogene TRBV3-2) to TRBJ2-3, with D possibly matching TRBD1 (6 bases). The CDR3 spans 17 residues. CDR1 is LGHDT, CDR2 YNNKEL, per germline (reference sequence). V was trimmed by 0 bases and J by 2 bases, leaving 15 bases between them. As DNA, the CDR3 is TGTGCCAGCAGCCAAGAATTCGCAGGGGTCCTCACAGATACGCAGTATTTT. It codes for CASSQEFAGVLTDTQYF.

The chain uses TRBV18 and TRBJ1-2; TRBD1 matches at 9 bases. Germline trimming cut 3 bases from V and 8 bases from J; bases unmatched to any gene: 13. The CDR3 is made up of 16 amino acids. Germline values: CDR1 KGHSH, CDR2 LQKENI. In DNA form, the CDR3 reads TGTGCCAGCTCACCGCTATCTCCGGGACAGGGTAACGGCTACACCTTC. It yields the protein CASSPLSPGQGNGYTF.

Points on this clone: Other DNA sequences within the sample encode an identical CDR3. The chain joins TRBV6-2 or TRBV6-3 to TRBJ1-6; tentative D call: TRBD1 (5 bases). The V end lost 2 bases, the J end lost 8 bases, and 10 bases lay between the germline ends. Per germline, CDR1 MNHEY and CDR2 SVGEGT. The CDR3 has 14 residues. The CDR3 reads CASSYGQGYSPLHF. In DNA form, the CDR3 reads TGTGCCAGCAGTTACGGTCAGGGATATTCACCCCTCCACTTT.

The chain combines TRBV5-1 with TRBJ2-3; 8 nucleotides align to TRBD2. CDR1 SGHRS and CDR2 YFSETQ come from the germline V gene. V trimming: 10 bases; J trimming: 7 bases; junction bases outside the gene matches: 14. The CDR3 has 14 amino acids. CDR3 sequence: CAPREGKIRNTQYF. CDR3 bases: TGCGCCCCTCGGGAGGGAAAGATAAGAAATACGCAGTATTTT.

The chain couples TRBV6-1 to TRBJ2-7, with a weak D call TRBD2 (7 bases). The CDR3 extends over 16 amino acids. The ends were cut back, 1 base at V and 4 bases at J, with 17 bases in the middle. CDR1 and CDR2 (germline): MNHNS, SASEGT. CDR3 bases: TGTGCCAGCAGTGAAGACTGGGCGGGGGCATCTTACGAGCAGTACTTC. This encodes CASSEDWAGASYEQYF.

The chain couples TRBV21-1 to TRBJ2-6; no DNA check was done on the table's D call, TRBD2. TRBV21-1 represents a pseudogene. This CDR3 is 20 amino acids long. The CDR3 nucleotides are TGTGCCAGCAGCAAAAAGTGGGGAGGGTTCAATCGCTCTGGGGCCAACGTCCTGACTTTC. Encoded protein: CASSKKWGGFNRSGANVLTF.

V gene TRBV27 combines with J gene TRBJ1-5; 8 bases are a match to TRBD1. CDR3 length equals 15 residues. V lost 3 bases and J lost 7; bases outside the gene matches: 8. Per germline, CDR1 MNHEY and CDR2 SMNVEV (reference sequence). The CDR3 DNA reads TGTGCCAGCAGTTTTAGGGCAGGGGGCCAACAGCCCCAGCATTTT. It encodes CASSFRAGGQQPQHF.

The V call is TRBV12-5, the J call TRBJ2-7; D call uncertain. Trimming cost V 7 bases and J 3 bases, with 10 bases left between them. Germline V gives CDR1 LGHNT, CDR2 FRNRAP. CDR3 length equals 12 residues. The CDR3 region is CASASTGYEQYF. The DNA for the CDR3 is TGTGCTAGTGCCTCAACTGGCTACGAGCAGTACTTC.

J is TRBJ2-7 and V is TRBV10-3; D gene ambiguous. The CDR3 runs to 11 residues. Trimming removed 3 bases from V and 4 bases from J, with 4 bases in between. Germline CDR1 is ENHRY and CDR2 is SYGVKD. The CDR3 loop reads CAISEAYEQYF. The CDR3 coding sequence is TGTGCCATCAGTGAAGCTTACGAGCAGTACTTC.

The count of this clone is one. This chain connects TRBV7-2 to TRBJ2-5; tentatively, D is TRBD2 (5 bases). The V end lost 1 base, the J end lost 5 bases, and 14 bases lay between the germline ends. The CDR3 length is 15 residues. Germline V gene sequence: CDR1 SGHTA, CDR2 FQGNSA. This CDR3 reads CASSLEGGRGETQYF. CDR3 in DNA: TGTGCCAGCAGCTTAGAGGGTGGACGCGGGGAGACCCAGTACTTC.

The chain is built from TRBV5-6 and TRBJ1-6; D remains ambiguous. This CDR3 comprises 14 residues. Germline V lookup: CDR1 SGHDT, CDR2 YYEEEE. V was pared by 1 base and J by 9 bases, with 11 bases between. The CDR3 sequence: CASSLWGGGSPLHF. The DNA for the CDR3 is TGTGCCAGCAGCTTGTGGGGAGGTGGTTCACCCCTCCACTTT.

This chain joins TRBV5-4 and TRBJ2-3, with TRBD2 matching over 7 bases. V shed 3 bases, J shed 2 bases, and the junction held 6 bases outside the gene matches. Germline V gene data show CDR1 as SGHNT and CDR2 as YYREEE (reference sequence). This CDR3 is 15 amino acids long. The CDR3 sequence: CASSSATSSTDTQYF. For the CDR3, the DNA is TGTGCCAGCAGCTCGGCGACTAGCTCCACAGATACGCAGTATTTT.

This clone was counted once. The chain uses TRBV7-2 and TRBJ2-5; 16 bases map to TRBD2. This CDR3 contains 17 residues. CDR1 is SGHTA and CDR2 is FQGNSA in the germline V gene. The ends lost 5 bases at V and 5 bases at J; junction bases unmatched: 8. The CDR3 here is CASSKRGTSGRGETQYF. CDR3 nucleotides: TGTGCCAGCAGCAAACGCGGGACTAGCGGGAGGGGTGAGACCCAGTACTTC.

J is TRBJ1-5 and V is TRBV27; 10 bases are a match to TRBD1. With V trimmed by 2 bases and J by 6 bases, 7 bases remained unmatched. CDR1 and CDR2 (germline): MNHEY, SMNVEV (reference sequence). CDR3 size: 16 residues. The DNA of the CDR3 is TGTGCCAGCAGTTTACTCCGGGACAGGGGTACTCAGCCCCAGCATTTT. Translated: CASSLLRDRGTQPQHF.

V usage is TRBV11-2 and J usage is TRBJ2-7; D unresolved. CDR3 size: 12 residues. The germline V gene encodes CDR1 SGHAT and CDR2 FQNNGV. V lost 4 bases and J 3 bases, leaving 7 bases between the germline ends. This chain's CDR3 is CASSSPGYEQYF. Written as DNA, the CDR3 is TGTGCCAGCAGCTCCCCCGGCTACGAGCAGTACTTC.

This clone was seen just once. The chain carries TRBV18 and TRBJ1-6; 11 bases fit TRBD1. Germline CDR1 KGHSH, CDR2 LQKENI. This CDR3 region has 16 residues. The V and J ends lost 3 bases and 6 bases, in that order; junction bases with no gene match: 4. CDR3 DNA sequence: TGTGCCAGCTCACCCGGACAGGGGGCGAGTAATTCACCCCTCCACTTT. This translates into CASSPGQGASNSPLHF.

This chain connects TRBV7-2 to TRBJ1-2; D call uncertain. The CDR3 is 13 residues long. Trimming stripped 6 bases from V and 8 bases from J, with 16 bases between. Germline CDR1 is SGHTA and CDR2 is FQGNSA. CDR3 residues: CASRSTGVGGYTF. The CDR3 coding sequence is TGTGCCAGCAGGTCGACCGGGGTAGGAGGCTACACCTTC.